The clone carrying this TCR beta chain has a count of ten or more. As yet, its antigen is unknown. The data originate from a study of T cells in Graves' hyperthyroidism and ophthalmopathy. Study overall: Initial diagnosis, before any treatment, was when peripheral blood was collected.

Among ophthalmopathy patients, the Clinical Activity Score reached at least 3, the NOSPECS grade reached at least 4, and duration remained under 3 months. It was uncontrolled infection, other autoimmune disease, pregnancy or lactation that excluded patients. Study observations and caveats: Ophthalmopathy onset followed model prediction by a median approximately six months.

From RNA transcripts, TCR beta CDR3 regions were amplified. The HTBI primer set was used in a first-round RT-PCR of the TCR CDR3. TCRdb redid the calling of the multiplex PCR reads with MiXCR, one entry per CDR3 protein. The profile shows about half a million distinct CDR3 sequences, roughly 24% of them singletons. The CDR3 is 14 residues long. CDR1 SGHTA and CDR2 FQGTGA come from the germline V gene. The germline V and J ends were trimmed by 5 bases and 5 bases, with 15 bases remaining between them. The sequenced material came from blood. The TCR was taken from a woman aged 30 to 39 with Graves' ophthalmopathy. V gene TRBV7-3 combines with J gene TRBJ2-5; either TRBD1 or TRBD2 may fit D (5 bases each). The CDR3 region has the DNA TGTGCCAGCAGCGCCTCAGGGAGAGGCGAGACCCAGTACTTC. As protein: CASSASGRGETQYF. The variable domain in full, with the rest retrieved from reference TRBV7-3 and TRBJ2-5, is GAGVSQTPSNKVTEKGKYVELRCDPISGHTALYWYRQSLGQGPEFLIYFQGTGAADDSGLPNDRFFAVRPEGSVSTLKIQRTERGDSAVYLCASSASGRGETQYFGPGTRLLVL.